This T cell receptor (beta chain) was observed in a study of T cell responses to AZD1222 COVID-19 vaccine. Study conclusions and caveats: No repertoire was sampled before or during the peak T cell response, only after it. Reportedly, nearly half of unique spike TCRs recognized epitopes outside B.1.351/B.1.1.7 mutations. Seropositivity was recorded at baseline in only 6 or 7 AZD1222 recipients.

CDR3 length: 14 residues. Sequenced by immunoSEQ multiplex PCR; TCRdb stores in-frame clones only, minus some. The sample shows around 96,000 clones, roughly 86% of them seen only once. In regard to this clone: Its target is unknown.

Pooling of second doses given at about 4 or about 12 weeks was done. This material consisted of peripheral blood, taken 28 days after the second AZD1222 dose. The receptor was isolated from an adult who received the AZD1222 COVID-19 vaccine. The V gene is TRBV23-1, the J gene TRBJ2-7; the match to TRBD2 covers 13 bases. TRBV23-1 is placed among ORFs of uncertain function. The CDR3 region has the DNA TGCGCTCCGACGTGGACTAGCGGGAGTTCCGAGCAGTACTTC. Its protein product is CAPTWTSGSSEQYF.